These T cell receptor beta chains were read from a single sample in a study of cytomegalovirus exposure and HLA in healthy donors. TCRdb's table, derived via immunoSEQ multiplex PCR, lists solely in-frame clones and lacks some. The table has 100,000 to 150,000 clones, roughly 70% seen once. The source material was PBMCs. These receptors were collected from a man aged 25-40 years in good health and CMV-seronegative. The CDR3 runs from the conserved cysteine through the conserved F or W. A D gene is named only where the DNA matches it firmly. The size field is filled for only some rows; it gives once, few, many or a size class.

d_call	j_call	v_call	clone_size	cdr3_aa	cdr3_nt
-	TRBJ2-6	TRBV10-3	few	CAISESEGSGANVLTF	TGTGCCATCAGTGAGTCGGAGGGGTCTGGGGCCAACGTCCTGACTTTC
-	TRBJ1-6	TRBV28	-	CASSLESSPLHF	TGTGCCAGCAGCCTAGAAAGTTCACCCCTCCACTTT
-	TRBJ2-3	TRBV18	-	CASSPSGGTDTQYF	TGTGCCAGCTCACCATCGGGGGGCACAGATACGCAGTATTTT
TRBD1	TRBJ1-1	TRBV5-6	-	CASSGDRRGTEAFF	TGTGCCAGCAGCGGGGACAGAAGGGGCACTGAAGCTTTCTTT
TRBD1	TRBJ2-1	TRBV5-1	-	CASRSDREFPRLTTGEQFF	TGCGCCAGCAGGTCAGACAGGGAGTTCCCAAGACTCACTACGGGGGAGCAGTTCTTC
TRBD1	TRBJ2-1	TRBV27	-	CASSGQGQGEFF	TGTGCCAGCAGTGGACAGGGGCAAGGGGAGTTCTTC
TRBD2	TRBJ2-1	TRBV6-6	few	CASSSRGALTSNEQFF	TGTGCCAGCAGTTCGCGGGGGGCGCTTACGTCCAATGAGCAGTTCTTC
TRBD1	TRBJ2-7	TRBV10-2	few	CASRTGDYEQYF	TGCGCCAGCCGGACAGGTGACTACGAGCAGTACTTC
-	TRBJ1-5	TRBV5-6	-	CASSRAGGNQPQHF	TGTGCCAGCAGCCGGGCGGGTGGCAATCAGCCCCAGCATTTT
TRBD1	TRBJ2-5	TRBV18	-	CASSSGTGGGSPETQYF	TGTGCCAGCTCATCCGGTACAGGGGGCGGCTCGCCCGAGACCCAGTACTTC
-	TRBJ1-5	TRBV6-1	-	CASSEGLVSNQPQHF	TGTGCCAGCAGTGAAGGTCTCGTTAGCAATCAGCCCCAGCATTTT
TRBD1	TRBJ1-5	TRBV18	-	CASSPQGANQPQHF	TGTGCCAGCTCACCCCAGGGGGCGAATCAGCCCCAGCATTTT
-	TRBJ2-3	TRBV4-1	few	CASSQLRAGYPSTDTQYF	TGCGCCAGCAGCCAGCTAAGGGCAGGGTACCCTAGCACAGATACGCAGTATTTT
TRBD1	TRBJ2-7	TRBV6-5	-	CASGRDRGTYEQYF	TGTGCCAGCGGACGGGACAGGGGGACCTACGAGCAGTACTTC
-	TRBJ2-1	TRBV2	-	CASNPEEYNWEQFF	TGTGCCAGCAATCCAGAGGAGTACAATTGGGAGCAGTTCTTC
TRBD1	TRBJ1-5	TRBV10-2	-	CASSSAPGQGLRNQPQHF	TGCGCCAGCAGTTCTGCCCCGGGACAGGGATTAAGAAATCAGCCCCAGCATTTT
-	TRBJ1-4	TRBV19	-	CASTRGDNEKLFF	TGTGCCAGTACTCGGGGGGATAATGAAAAACTGTTTTTT
-	TRBJ2-4	TRBV18	-	CASSPRGPPNIQYF	TGTGCCAGCTCACCACGGGGGCCCCCAAACATTCAGTACTTC
TRBD1	TRBJ1-2	TRBV7-2	-	CASSSLTGVQTF	TGTGCCAGCAGCTCCTTAACAGGGGTCCAGACCTTC
-	TRBJ2-1	TRBV7-3	-	CASSSLGANEQFF	TGTGCCAGCAGCTCCCTGGGGGCTAATGAGCAGTTCTTC
-	TRBJ1-5	TRBV7-2	-	CASGGGVNQPQHF	TGTGCCAGCGGCGGGGGGGTCAATCAGCCCCAGCATTTT
TRBD1	TRBJ1-5	TRBV7-2	few	CASSSGQGFNQPQHF	TGTGCCAGCAGCTCGGGACAGGGTTTCAATCAGCCCCAGCATTTT
TRBD2	TRBJ2-5	TRBV28	-	CASSLFRAGGPRETQYF	TGTGCCAGCAGTTTATTTAGGGCGGGGGGGCCCAGAGAGACCCAGTACTTC
-	TRBJ1-4	TRBV19	-	CASSIVPGMGEKLFF	TGTGCCAGTAGTATAGTGCCCGGGATGGGTGAAAAACTGTTTTTT
TRBD1	TRBJ2-4	TRBV5-4	-	CASSLGDSEFIQYF	TGTGCCAGCAGCTTGGGGGACAGCGAGTTCATTCAGTACTTC
-	TRBJ1-2	TRBV19	-	CASQRTLDYGYTF	TGTGCCAGTCAGCGGACCTTGGACTATGGCTACACCTTC
-	TRBJ2-5	TRBV11-1	-	CASSARWDSGQYF	TGTGCCAGCAGCGCGCGATGGGACTCCGGGCAGTACTTC
TRBD1	TRBJ2-7	TRBV7-8	-	CASSLGLEGAKSYEQYF	TGTGCCAGCAGCTTAGGGTTAGAGGGGGCTAAATCCTACGAGCAGTACTTC
-	TRBJ2-1	TRBV4-1	-	CASSPTPLSSYNEQFF	TGCGCCAGCAGCCCCACTCCGCTGAGCTCCTACAATGAGCAGTTCTTC
TRBD1	TRBJ1-5	TRBV6-1	-	CASSDTQGARPQHF	TGTGCCAGCAGTGATACGCAGGGGGCGAGGCCCCAGCATTTT
-	TRBJ2-7	TRBV10-1	-	CASSDTVGAGTYEQYF	TGCGCCAGCAGTGATACTGTCGGTGCAGGTACCTACGAGCAGTACTTC
-	TRBJ1-3	TRBV4-1	-	CASSQEGTAGGGNTIYF	TGCGCCAGCAGCCAAGAAGGTACAGCGGGTGGTGGAAACACCATATATTTT
-	TRBJ1-1	TRBV7-9	-	CSSSQGQTEAFF	TGTTCCAGCAGCCAGGGACAAACTGAAGCTTTCTTT
TRBD1	TRBJ1-1	TRBV4-2	-	CASSPTRQGTEAFF	TGTGCCAGCAGCCCAACTAGACAGGGCACTGAAGCTTTCTTT
TRBD2	TRBJ2-3	TRBV5-4	-	CASSWAVGGSTDTQYF	TGTGCCAGCAGCTGGGCCGTCGGGGGGAGCACAGATACGCAGTATTTT
-	TRBJ2-3	TRBV10-1	-	CASAIEREADTQYF	TGCGCCTCAGCAATAGAACGGGAAGCAGATACGCAGTATTTT
TRBD1	TRBJ2-5	TRBV5-1	-	CASSLESGTEETQYF	TGCGCCAGCAGCTTAGAATCCGGGACAGAAGAGACCCAGTACTTC